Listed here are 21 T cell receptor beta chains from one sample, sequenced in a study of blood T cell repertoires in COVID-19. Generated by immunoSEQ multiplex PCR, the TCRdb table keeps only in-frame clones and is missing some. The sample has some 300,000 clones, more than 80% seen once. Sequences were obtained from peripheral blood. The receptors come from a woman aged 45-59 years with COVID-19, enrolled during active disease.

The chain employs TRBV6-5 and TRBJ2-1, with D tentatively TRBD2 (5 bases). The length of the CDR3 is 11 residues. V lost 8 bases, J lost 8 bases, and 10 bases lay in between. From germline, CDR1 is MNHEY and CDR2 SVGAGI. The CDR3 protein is CASASRDEQFF. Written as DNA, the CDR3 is TGTGCCAGCGCCTCGAGGGATGAGCAGTTCTTC.

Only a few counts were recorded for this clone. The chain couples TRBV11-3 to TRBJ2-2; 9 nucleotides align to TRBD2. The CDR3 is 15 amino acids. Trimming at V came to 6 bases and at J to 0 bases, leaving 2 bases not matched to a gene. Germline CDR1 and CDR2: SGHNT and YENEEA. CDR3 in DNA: TGTGCCAGCAGTCTAGCGGGAACGAACACCGGGGAGCTGTTTTTT. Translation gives CASSLAGTNTGELFF.

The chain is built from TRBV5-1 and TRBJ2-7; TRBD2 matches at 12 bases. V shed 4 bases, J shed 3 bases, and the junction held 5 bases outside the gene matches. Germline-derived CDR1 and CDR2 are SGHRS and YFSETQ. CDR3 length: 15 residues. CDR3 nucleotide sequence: TGCGCCAGCAGCAGGACTAGCGGGAATCTCTACGAGCAGTACTTC. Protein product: CASSRTSGNLYEQYF.

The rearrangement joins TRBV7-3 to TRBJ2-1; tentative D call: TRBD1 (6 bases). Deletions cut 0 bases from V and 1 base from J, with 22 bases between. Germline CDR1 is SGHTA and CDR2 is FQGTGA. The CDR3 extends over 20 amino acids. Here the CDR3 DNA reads TGTGCCAGCAGCTTAACGCTAGCAGGGGCTGGGCGCCTTTCCTACAATGAGCAGTTCTTC. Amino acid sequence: CASSLTLAGAGRLSYNEQFF.

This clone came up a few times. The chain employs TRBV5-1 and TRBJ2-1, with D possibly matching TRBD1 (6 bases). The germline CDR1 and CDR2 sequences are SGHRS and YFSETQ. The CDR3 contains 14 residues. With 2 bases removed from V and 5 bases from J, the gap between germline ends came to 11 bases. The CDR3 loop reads CASSLQGSDNEQFF. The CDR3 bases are TGCGCCAGCAGCTTACAGGGTTCGGACAATGAGCAGTTCTTC.

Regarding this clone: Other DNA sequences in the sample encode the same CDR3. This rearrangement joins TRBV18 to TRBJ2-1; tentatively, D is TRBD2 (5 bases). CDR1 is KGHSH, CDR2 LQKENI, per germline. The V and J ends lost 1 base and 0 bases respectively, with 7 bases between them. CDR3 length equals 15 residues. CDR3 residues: CASSPRGSSYNEQFF. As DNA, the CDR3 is TGTGCCAGCTCACCACGAGGGAGCTCCTACAATGAGCAGTTCTTC.

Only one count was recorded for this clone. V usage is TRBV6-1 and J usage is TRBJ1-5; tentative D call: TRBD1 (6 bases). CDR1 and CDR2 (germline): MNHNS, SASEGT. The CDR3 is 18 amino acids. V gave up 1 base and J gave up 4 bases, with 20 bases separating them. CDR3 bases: TGTGCCAGCAGTGAAGAAAGGGGGAAAAGGGGATGGAATCAGCCCCAGCATTTT. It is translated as CASSEERGKRGWNQPQHF.

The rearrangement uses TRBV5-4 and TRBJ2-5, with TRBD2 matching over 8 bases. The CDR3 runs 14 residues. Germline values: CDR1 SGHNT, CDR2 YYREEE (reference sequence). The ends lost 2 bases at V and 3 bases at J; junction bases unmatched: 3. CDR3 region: CASSLAGVEETQYF. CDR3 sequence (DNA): TGTGCCAGCAGCTTAGCGGGGGTAGAAGAGACCCAGTACTTC.

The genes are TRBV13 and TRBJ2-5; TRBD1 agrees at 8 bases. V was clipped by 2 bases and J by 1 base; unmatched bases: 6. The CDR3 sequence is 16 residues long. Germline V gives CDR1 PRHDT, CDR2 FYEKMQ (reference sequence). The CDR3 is CASSLSDRGIQETQYF. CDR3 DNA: TGTGCCAGCAGCTTAAGCGACAGGGGCATCCAAGAGACCCAGTACTTC.

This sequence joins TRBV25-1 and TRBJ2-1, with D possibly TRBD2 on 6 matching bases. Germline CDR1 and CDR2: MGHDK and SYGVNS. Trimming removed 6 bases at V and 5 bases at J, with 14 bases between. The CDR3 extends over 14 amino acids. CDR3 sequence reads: CASRPPWGDNEQFF. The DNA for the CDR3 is TGTGCCAGCAGGCCACCATGGGGGGACAATGAGCAGTTCTTC.

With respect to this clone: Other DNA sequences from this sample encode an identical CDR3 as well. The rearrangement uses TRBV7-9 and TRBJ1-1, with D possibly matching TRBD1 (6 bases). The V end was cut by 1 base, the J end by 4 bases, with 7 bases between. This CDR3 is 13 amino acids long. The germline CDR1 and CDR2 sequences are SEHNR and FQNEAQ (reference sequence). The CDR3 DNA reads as TGTGCCAGCAGCTTAGAAGGGGGCACTGAAGCTTTCTTT. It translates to CASSLEGGTEAFF. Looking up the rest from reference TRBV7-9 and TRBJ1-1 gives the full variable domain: DTGVSQNPRHKITKRGQNVTFRCDPISEHNRLYWYRQTLGQGPEFLTYFQNEAQLEKSRLLSDRFSAERPKGSFSTLEIQRTEQGDSAMYLCASSLEGGTEAFFGQGTRLTVV.

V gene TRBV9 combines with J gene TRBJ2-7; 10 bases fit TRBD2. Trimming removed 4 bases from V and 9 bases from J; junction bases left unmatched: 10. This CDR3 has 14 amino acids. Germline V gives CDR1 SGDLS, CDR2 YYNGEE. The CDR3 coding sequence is TGTGCCAGCAGCCCGCTAGCGGGAGAAAAGGGGCAGTACTTC. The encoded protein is CASSPLAGEKGQYF.

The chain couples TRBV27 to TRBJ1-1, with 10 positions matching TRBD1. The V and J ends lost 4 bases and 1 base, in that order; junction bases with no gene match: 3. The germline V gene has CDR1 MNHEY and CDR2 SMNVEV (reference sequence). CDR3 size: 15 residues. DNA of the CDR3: TGTGCCAGCAGTTACCGGACAGGGGGGAACACTGAAGCTTTCTTT. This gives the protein CASSYRTGGNTEAFF.

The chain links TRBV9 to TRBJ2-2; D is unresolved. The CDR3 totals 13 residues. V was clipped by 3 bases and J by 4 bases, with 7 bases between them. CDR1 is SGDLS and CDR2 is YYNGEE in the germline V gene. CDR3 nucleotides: TGTGCCAGCAGCGCCCCGGTCACCGGGGAGCTGTTTTTT. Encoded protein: CASSAPVTGELFF.

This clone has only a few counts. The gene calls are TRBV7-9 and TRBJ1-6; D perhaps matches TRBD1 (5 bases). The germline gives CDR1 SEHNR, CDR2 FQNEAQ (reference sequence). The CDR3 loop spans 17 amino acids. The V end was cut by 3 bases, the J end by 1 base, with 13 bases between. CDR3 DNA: TGTGCCAGCAGCTTTCACGGGGGACTATCCTATAATTCACCCCTCCACTTT. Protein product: CASSFHGGLSYNSPLHF.

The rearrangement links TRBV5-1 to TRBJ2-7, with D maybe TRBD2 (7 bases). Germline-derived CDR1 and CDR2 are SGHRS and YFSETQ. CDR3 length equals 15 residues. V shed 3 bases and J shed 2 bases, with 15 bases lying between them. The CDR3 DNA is TGCGCCAGCAGCTGGGGGGCGGGAGTAGCCTACGAGCAGTACTTC. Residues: CASSWGAGVAYEQYF.

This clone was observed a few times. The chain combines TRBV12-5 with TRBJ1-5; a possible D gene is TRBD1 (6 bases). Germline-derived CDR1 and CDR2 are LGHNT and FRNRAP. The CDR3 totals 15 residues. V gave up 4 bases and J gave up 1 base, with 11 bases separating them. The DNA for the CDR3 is TGTGCTAGTGGTTCCGTGGGGGCGAGCAATCAGCCCCAGCATTTT. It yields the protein CASGSVGASNQPQHF.

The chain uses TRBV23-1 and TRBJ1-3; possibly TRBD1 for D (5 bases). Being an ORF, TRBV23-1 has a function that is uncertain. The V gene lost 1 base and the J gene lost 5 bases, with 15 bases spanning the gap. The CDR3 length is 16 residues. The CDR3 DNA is TGCGCCAGCAGTCAATACACAGCGGGGACCCGAAACACCATATATTTT. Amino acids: CASSQYTAGTRNTIYF.

This CDR3 reads CASSLEGDEAFF. As DNA, the CDR3 is TGTGCCAGCAGCTTAGAGGGCGATGAAGCTTTCTTT. The rearrangement links TRBV11-2 to TRBJ1-1, with D hard to call. This CDR3 spans 12 amino acids. V lost 0 bases and J lost 7, with 6 bases in between. CDR1 SGHAT and CDR2 FQNNGV come from the germline V gene.

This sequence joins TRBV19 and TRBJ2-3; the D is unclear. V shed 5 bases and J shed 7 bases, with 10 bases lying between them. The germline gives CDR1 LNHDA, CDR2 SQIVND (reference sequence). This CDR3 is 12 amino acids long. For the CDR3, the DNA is TGTGCCAGTAGTTATCTAGAAAATACGCAGTATTTT. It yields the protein CASSYLENTQYF.

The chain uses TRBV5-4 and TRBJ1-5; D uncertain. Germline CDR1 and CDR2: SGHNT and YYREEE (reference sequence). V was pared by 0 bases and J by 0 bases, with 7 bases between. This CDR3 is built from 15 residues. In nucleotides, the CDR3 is TGTGCCAGCAGCTTGGCCACGAGTAGCAATCAGCCCCAGCATTTT. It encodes CASSLATSSNQPQHF.